A single sample is the source of the 5 T cell receptor beta chains below, sequenced in a study of T-cell memory formation after mild COVID-19. TCRdb redid the calling of the 5' RACE reads with MiXCR, one entry per CDR3 protein. The sample records about 400,000 distinct CDR3 sequences, under 15% being singletons. Sequences were obtained from PBMCs or a T cell subset sorted from them (not recorded which). These receptors all come from a man younger than 35 who had mild COVID-19 (a few samples of this study predate the infection). Cell type and time point are not known.

This chain uses TRBV9 with TRBJ2-3; no clear D gene. The CDR3 consists of 15 residues. The germline V and J ends were trimmed by 4 bases and 3 bases, with 15 bases remaining between them. Looked up from germline, CDR1 is SGDLS and CDR2 is YYNGEE. The CDR3 DNA follows: TGTGCCAGCAGCTTACGGGCCCCGAGTACAGATACGCAGTATTTT. Translated, it gives CASSLRAPSTDTQYF.

The chain couples TRBV7-9 to TRBJ2-3; TRBD2 matches 11 bases. Germline loops: CDR1 SEHNR, CDR2 FQNEAQ (reference sequence). The V and J ends lost 6 bases and 5 bases, in that order; junction bases with no gene match: 7. The CDR3 covers 15 residues. This CDR3 reads CASRGGLAELDTQYF. The CDR3 DNA follows: TGTGCCAGCAGAGGGGGACTAGCGGAACTAGATACGCAGTATTTT.

This clonotype was found a few times. The V and J genes are TRBV5-1 and TRBJ2-5; 7 nucleotides align to TRBD2. From germline, CDR1 is SGHRS and CDR2 YFSETQ. V trimming: 3 bases; J trimming: 5 bases; junction bases outside the gene matches: 7. The CDR3 runs 14 residues. The CDR3 DNA reads as TGCGCCAGCAGCTCAACTAGCGCTGGGGAGACCCAGTACTTC. As protein: CASSSTSAGETQYF.

V is TRBV28 and J is TRBJ2-2; the D gene could be TRBD1 or TRBD2 (5 bases each). V dropped 3 bases and J dropped 2 bases, with 16 bases sitting between them. Germline CDR1 is MDHEN and CDR2 is SYDVKM. CDR3 length: 17 amino acids. In nucleotides, the CDR3 is TGTGCCAGCAGTTTCCCCCCAGGGCGGGCTAACACCGGGGAGCTGTTTTTT. This encodes CASSFPPGRANTGELFF.

The chain recombines TRBV7-8 with TRBJ1-2, with 8 bases matching TRBD1. Germline CDR1 reads SGHVS; CDR2 reads FQNEAQ. CDR3 size: 13 residues. The trim removed 5 bases at V and 6 bases at J, leaving 5 bases unmatched. The CDR3 spells CASSEQGGDGYTF. In DNA, the CDR3 is TGTGCCAGCAGCGAACAGGGGGGTGATGGCTACACCTTC. The complete variable domain, with remaining parts taken from reference TRBV7-8 and TRBJ1-2, reads GAGVSQSPRYKVAKRGQDVALRCDPISGHVSLFWYQQALGQGPEFLTYFQNEAQLDKSGLPSDRFFAERPEGSVSTLKIQRTQQEDSAVYLCASSEQGGDGYTFGSGTRLTVV.